Listed below are T cell receptor beta chains from one sample, sequenced in a study of blood T cell repertoires in COVID-19. The table came from immunoSEQ multiplex PCR; TCRdb's copy has only in-frame clones and leaves some out. Altogether 150,000 to 200,000 clones are present, about 86% being singletons, with the ten largest covering about 7%. The sequencing input was peripheral blood. All receptors come from a man between 45 and 60 years old with active or convalescent COVID-19. CDR3s include the opening cysteine and the closing phenylalanine or tryptophan. The D gene is left open where the match is weak. Only some rows state a clone size, as once, few, many or a class for expanded clones.

V gene	J gene	CDR3 length	D gene	clone size	CDR3 protein	CDR3 DNA
TRBV5-5	TRBJ2-7	17	.	.	CASSPGPRGTYHYEQYF	TGTGCCAGCAGCCCGGGGCCGAGGGGGACATATCACTACGAGCAGTACTTC
TRBV11-3	TRBJ2-7	15	.	once	CASSLTGGLTYEQYF	TGTGCCAGCAGCTTAACAGGAGGACTAACCTACGAGCAGTACTTC
TRBV11-3	TRBJ2-1	13	.	.	CASSFRDYNEQFF	TGTGCCAGCAGCTTCCGGGACTACAATGAGCAGTTCTTC
TRBV27	TRBJ2-7	14	.	once	CASRRTDYQNEQYF	TGTGCCAGCAGGAGGACAGATTATCAAAACGAGCAGTACTTC
TRBV7-6	TRBJ2-1	12	.	.	CASSPTRNEQFF	TGTGCCAGCAGCCCGACTAGGAATGAGCAGTTCTTC
TRBV6-5	TRBJ1-2	14	.	.	CASSYAGINYGYTF	TGTGCCAGCAGTTACGCAGGAATTAACTATGGCTACACCTTC
TRBV18	TRBJ2-7	14	TRBD1	.	CASKTGGIENEQYF	TGTGCCAGTAAAACAGGGGGAATTGAAAACGAGCAGTACTTC
TRBV6-2/TRBV6-3	TRBJ2-1	15	.	.	CASSYLRGGSNEQFF	TGTGCCAGCAGTTACTTGCGGGGAGGATCCAATGAGCAGTTCTTC
TRBV5-1	TRBJ2-6	15	.	.	CASSLGALGANVLTF	TGCGCCAGCAGCTTGGGGGCCTTAGGGGCCAACGTCCTGACTTTC
TRBV9	TRBJ1-1	19	TRBD1	.	CASSRGRQITGGLNTEAFF	TGTGCCAGCAGCCGGGGTCGACAAATTACAGGGGGGTTAAACACTGAAGCTTTCTTT
TRBV5-1	TRBJ2-3	16	TRBD2	.	CASSLVAGDGTDTQYF	TGCGCCAGCAGCTTGGTAGCGGGAGACGGCACAGATACGCAGTATTTT
TRBV15	TRBJ1-6	15	TRBD1	.	CATSRKGQYNSPLHF	TGTGCCACCAGCAGAAAGGGACAGTATAATTCACCCCTCCACTTT
TRBV5-1	TRBJ2-1	16	TRBD2	once	CASSRTPGLSYNEQFF	TGCGCCAGCAGCAGAACACCGGGACTATCTTACAATGAGCAGTTCTTC
TRBV5-5	TRBJ2-3	15	.	.	CASIQTPTSTDTQYF	TGTGCCAGCATCCAGACTCCTACTAGCACAGATACGCAGTATTTT
TRBV7-3	TRBJ2-3	14	.	.	CASSSTAEIGTQYF	TGTGCCAGCAGCTCAACTGCGGAAATCGGAACGCAGTATTTT
TRBV2	TRBJ2-1	21	TRBD2	.	CASSEAGGLYSGRANSDEQFF	TGTGCCAGCAGTGAAGCCGGCGGCTTGTACAGCGGGAGGGCCAATAGTGATGAGCAGTTCTTC
TRBV19	TRBJ2-1	12	.	.	CASSFGGNEQFF	TGTGCCAGTAGTTTTGGAGGGAATGAGCAGTTCTTC
TRBV6-2/TRBV6-3	TRBJ1-5	16	.	.	CASSYPTGLSNQPQHF	TGTGCCAGCAGTTACCCTACAGGGTTGAGCAATCAGCCCCAGCATTTT
TRBV5-1	TRBJ1-4	15	TRBD1	.	CASRRQGRSNEKLFF	TGCGCCAGCAGACGACAGGGGCGATCTAATGAAAAACTGTTTTTT
TRBV24-1	TRBJ2-7	15	.	once	CATSDSRSHFREQYF	TGTGCCACCAGTGATTCGCGGTCCCACTTCCGCGAGCAGTACTTC
TRBV6-5	TRBJ1-1	13	TRBD1	.	CAARQGVNTEAFF	TGTGCCGCTAGACAGGGGGTGAACACTGAAGCTTTCTTT
TRBV6-2/TRBV6-3	TRBJ2-3	15	.	.	CASSYPRGGTDTQYF	TGTGCCAGCAGTTACCCCAGGGGCGGCACAGATACGCAGTATTTT
TRBV4-1	TRBJ2-5	15	TRBD2	.	CASSQGLAGQETQYF	TGCGCCAGCAGCCAAGGACTAGCGGGCCAAGAGACCCAGTACTTC
TRBV10-3	TRBJ2-7	15	TRBD2	.	CAISDTSGRLGEQYF	TGTGCCATCAGTGATACTAGCGGGAGACTGGGCGAGCAGTACTTC
TRBV9	TRBJ2-1	16	TRBD2	.	CASSTGTSGDYNEQFF	TGTGCCAGCAGCACCGGGACTAGCGGTGACTACAATGAGCAGTTCTTC
TRBV6-5	TRBJ2-5	15	.	once	CASSMVPDRGETQYF	TGTGCCAGCAGTATGGTGCCGGATAGAGGAGAGACCCAGTACTTC
TRBV7-2	TRBJ2-7	14	TRBD2	.	CASSTSGGPYEQYF	TGTGCCAGCAGTACTAGCGGGGGGCCCTACGAGCAGTACTTC
TRBV7-9	TRBJ2-4	13	.	.	CASSPQPADIQYF	TGTGCCAGCAGCCCCCAACCGGCGGACATTCAGTACTTC
TRBV7-2	TRBJ2-2	18	TRBD1	.	CASSFRTGGIVDTGELFF	TGTGCCAGCAGCTTTCGGACAGGGGGCATTGTGGACACCGGGGAGCTGTTTTTT
TRBV4-2	TRBJ2-1	16	TRBD2	.	CASSQAVASGYNEQFF	TGTGCCAGCAGCCAAGCGGTGGCTAGCGGTTACAATGAGCAGTTCTTC